A single T cell receptor beta chain is shown here with its context. The V gene lost 6 bases and the J gene lost 6 bases, with 18 bases spanning the gap. This CDR3 has 15 amino acids. In germline, CDR1 is MDHEN, CDR2 SYDVKM. Only Caucasian adults living in Nashville, Tennessee made up the donor group. The entry originates in a study of shared clonotypes between healthy human individuals. Study as a whole: Three men and two women, aged 18 to 49, were donors.

Every immunoSEQ plate was one replicate of a subset's evenly spread DNA. The assay was immunoSEQ multiplex PCR, and TCRdb's table has in-frame clones only and misses some. The sample records 90,000 to 130,000 clones, around 68% being singletons. This rearrangement joins TRBV28 to TRBJ1-5, with D possibly matching TRBD1 (6 bases). Sequencing used memory CD8+ T cells sorted from blood. The subset denotes: CD45RO+ cells pooled with CCR7-negative TemRA cells. The clonotype originates from a woman in her twenties or thirties in good health. In DNA, the CDR3 is TGTGCCAGCAGCACCGGGACACCGAATAGTCAGCCCCAGCATTTT. This translates into CASSTGTPNSQPQHF.